Below are 27 T cell receptor beta chains sequenced from a single sample in a study of post-analysis software for immune sequencing data. These receptors' targets are unknown. cDNA libraries for TCR beta contained unique molecular identifiers. In TCRdb, the PCR reads were re-called with MiXCR into one record per CDR3 protein. The data show approximately 770,000 distinct CDR3 sequences, 46% seen once. Study-wide points: In patients, TRBV5-6, TRBV5-1 and TRBV20-1 belonged to five TRBV segments found more frequently than in controls.

What was sequenced was blood. The receptor set was obtained from a girl aged 10 to 17 with multiple sclerosis.

This CDR3 reads CASSYDRGRGPLHF. CDR3 DNA: TGTGCCAGCAGTTACGACAGGGGGCGAGGACCCCTCCACTTT. The chain employs TRBV6-2 or TRBV6-3 and TRBJ1-6, with TRBD1 identical over 10 bases. The CDR3 loop spans 14 amino acids. Germline V gene data show CDR1 as MNHEY and CDR2 as SVGEGT. V gave up 2 bases and J gave up 12 bases; unmatched junction bases: 4.

The table lists this clonotype with a few counts. The chain joins TRBV20-1 to TRBJ2-5, with D hard to call. This CDR3 is 12 amino acids long. Germline V gives CDR1 DFQATT, CDR2 SNEGSKA (reference sequence). The CDR3 is CSSNPQQETQYF. As DNA, the CDR3 is TGCAGCTCAAATCCCCAACAAGAGACCCAGTACTTC.

This clonotype turned up a few times. The chain has TRBV6-5 and TRBJ1-5; 8 positions match TRBD1. Germline CDR1 and CDR2: MNHEY and SVGAGI. Trimming removed 2 bases from V and 1 base from J; junction bases left unmatched: 1. This CDR3 has 15 residues. The CDR3 loop is CASSYTGGSNQPQHF. The CDR3 nucleotides are TGTGCCAGCAGTTACACAGGGGGAAGCAATCAGCCCCAGCATTTT.

This chain links TRBV4-1 with TRBJ2-1, with 8 bases that match TRBD2. CDR1 and CDR2 from the germline V gene are MGHRA and YSYEKL. The CDR3 is 17 residues long. After removal of 0 bases from V and 10 bases from J, the junction contained 14 bases not matched to a gene. CDR3 coding DNA: TGCGCCAGCAGCCAAGACCGGGGAGCGGGAGTTACTCGGGAGCAGTTCTTC. It codes for CASSQDRGAGVTREQFF.

The gene calls are TRBV10-3 and TRBJ1-2; D call uncertain. The CDR3 covers 13 residues. CDR1 is ENHRY, CDR2 SYGVKD, per germline. Trimming stripped 0 bases from V and 10 bases from J, with 12 bases between. The CDR3 coding sequence is TGTGCCATCAGTGAGTCTCAAAGCTCCGACTACACCTTC. It codes for CAISESQSSDYTF.

The chain has TRBV2 and TRBJ2-7; 7 bases are shared with TRBD1. The CDR3 covers 14 residues. Per the germline V gene, CDR1 is SNHLY and CDR2 is FYNNEI. The junction had 5 bases not matched to a gene; V was cut back by 6 bases and J by 0 bases. The DNA for the CDR3 is TGTGCCAGCAGGGAGACAGGGCACTCCTACGAGCAGTACTTC. Its translation is CASRETGHSYEQYF.

This clonotype was seen at least ten times. V is TRBV15 and J is TRBJ2-1, with D perhaps being TRBD1 or TRBD2 (6 bases each). Looked up from germline, CDR1 is LNHNV and CDR2 is YYDKDF (reference sequence). This CDR3 is 19 amino acids long. The V end lost 5 bases, the J end lost 6 bases, and 29 bases lay between the germline ends. The CDR3, as DNA: TGTGCCACCAGCGGCTGGGGGCAGGGGAGGCATCGCCGTAGCAATGAGCAGTTCTTC. Encoded protein: CATSGWGQGRHRRSNEQFF.

In this sample, this clonotype turned up a few times. The chain combines TRBV24-1 with TRBJ2-1; 10 nucleotides line up with TRBD2. J lost 6 bases, V lost 9 bases, and 10 bases had no gene match. The CDR3 has 15 residues. Germline CDR1 and CDR2: KGHDR and SFDVKD. This chain's CDR3 is CATAVSLAGRNEQFF. In nucleotides, the CDR3 is TGTGCCACCGCAGTATCACTAGCGGGACGCAATGAGCAGTTCTTC.

This clonotype was counted a single time. This sequence joins TRBV6-5 and TRBJ2-7; 7 nucleotides align to TRBD1. This CDR3 has 12 amino acids. Germline CDR1 reads MNHEY; CDR2 reads SVGAGI. V lost 9 bases and J lost 5; bases outside the gene matches: 7. CDR3 loop: CASRDRAHEQYF. CDR3 DNA: TGTGCCAGTCGAGACAGGGCCCACGAGCAGTACTTC.

The chain combines TRBV6-6 with TRBJ2-7; D is possibly TRBD2 (5 bases). The CDR3 contains 11 residues. The germline CDR1 and CDR2 sequences are MNHNY and SVGAGI (reference sequence). V was shortened by 11 bases and J by 4 bases, with 12 bases between the two germline ends. The CDR3: CAGLGEYEQYF. In DNA form, the CDR3 reads TGTGCCGGCTTGGGAGAATACGAGCAGTACTTC.

The rearrangement uses TRBV10-3 and TRBJ1-1; 7 bases map to TRBD1. From germline, CDR1 is ENHRY and CDR2 SYGVKD. This CDR3 has 16 residues. J gave up 1 base and V 8 bases, and 13 bases lay outside the gene matches. The CDR3 sequence is CAIVNRGKYSNTEAFF. For the CDR3, the DNA is TGTGCCATCGTAAACAGGGGTAAATATTCGAACACTGAAGCTTTCTTT.

The J gene is TRBJ2-3, the V gene TRBV7-3, with D hard to call. There are 13 residues in the CDR3. Germline V gene lookup returns CDR1 SGHTA and CDR2 FQGTGA. The V and J ends lost 4 bases and 2 bases respectively, with 7 bases between them. CDR3 in DNA: TGTGCCAGCAGCTGGGCCTACACAGATACGCAGTATTTT. Translating it yields CASSWAYTDTQYF.

The rearrangement uses TRBV7-9 and TRBJ2-7; weak D call: TRBD2 (6 bases). Germline values: CDR1 SEHNR, CDR2 FQNEAQ (reference sequence). There are 12 residues in the CDR3. V was trimmed by 5 bases and J by 12 bases, leaving 17 bases between them. CDR3 coding DNA: TGTGCCAGCAGCCCCCTAGCGCCAAACCCGTACTTC. Translating gives CASSPLAPNPYF.

This clonotype was counted a few times. This could be a read error, since a much larger clone is one nucleotide away. CDR3 nucleotide sequence: TGCAGCATTGAAGGTGAGGGGTCAGATACGCAGTATTTT. It specifies CSIEGEGSDTQYF. The V call is TRBV29-1, the J call TRBJ2-3; either TRBD1 or TRBD2 may fit D (5 bases each). The CDR3 spans 13 residues. The germline V gene has CDR1 SQVTM and CDR2 ANQGSEA.

This clonotype was observed a few times. The chain has TRBV7-9 and TRBJ2-4, with 13 positions matching TRBD2. Near its end, the DNA agrees better with TRBJ2-7, so the J call may be wrong. Germline loops: CDR1 SEHNR, CDR2 FQNEAQ (reference sequence). The length of the CDR3 is 19 residues. CDR3 amino acids: CASSPGTSGTRPTYYEQYF. Here the CDR3 DNA reads TGTGCCAGCAGCCCCGGGACTAGCGGGACCAGACCCACTTACTACGAGCAGTACTTC.

The CDR3 DNA sequence: TGTGCCAGCAGCTTAGAGGCTAGCCAACGGGAGACCCAGTACTTC. Translation: CASSLEASQRETQYF. This chain uses TRBV7-2 with TRBJ2-7, with D perhaps TRBD2 (5 bases). The end of the DNA aligns better with TRBJ2-5, so the J call may be wrong. CDR3 length equals 15 residues. CDR1 SGHTA and CDR2 FQGNSA come from the germline V gene.

The chain carries TRBV20-1 and TRBJ1-2; 9 bases align to TRBD1. Germline CDR1 reads DFQATT; CDR2 reads SNEGSKA (reference sequence). The trim removed 4 bases at V and 7 bases at J, leaving 10 bases unmatched. This CDR3 comprises 14 residues. The CDR3 nucleotides are TGCAGTGCTACCTCCGGGACAGGGTGGGGTGGCTACACCTTC. This codes for CSATSGTGWGGYTF.

V usage is TRBV6-6 and J usage is TRBJ2-7; the D is unclear. Trimming pared 6 bases from V and 7 bases from J, leaving 22 bases between. Germline values: CDR1 MNHNY, CDR2 SVGAGI (reference sequence). The CDR3 runs 15 residues. Here the CDR3 reads CASSQWPHRKWEQYF. CDR3 nucleotides: TGTGCCAGCAGCCAATGGCCCCACAGAAAGTGGGAGCAGTACTTC.

The CDR3 is CASLTRGRNTGELFF. The CDR3, as DNA: TGTGCCAGCTTAACCAGGGGGAGGAACACCGGGGAGCTGTTTTTT. This chain uses TRBV21-1 with TRBJ2-2; the table names TRBD1, a call not compared with the DNA. TRBV21-1 is a pseudogene. There are 15 residues in the CDR3.

Worth noting for this clonotype: One end of the junction varies from germline; a read error may be responsible. This chain connects TRBV7-6 to TRBJ2-7; D is perhaps TRBD2 (6 bases). Germline CDR1 is SGHVS and CDR2 is FNYEAQ. This CDR3 has 13 amino acids. The CDR3 loop reads CVSSFGSINEQYF. The CDR3 DNA follows: TGTGTCAGCAGCTTCGGGAGTATCAACGAGCAGTACTTC.

This clonotype was observed a handful of times. CDR3 bases: TGTGCCAGCAGCCCTAGACAGGGGGCAAGCGAGCAGTACTTC. This sequence encodes CASSPRQGASEQYF. This chain links TRBV9 with TRBJ2-7; TRBD1 matches 10 bases. The CDR3 consists of 14 residues. CDR1 and CDR2 (germline): SGDLS, YYNGEE. With V trimmed by 4 bases and J by 6 bases, 7 bases remained unmatched.

This clonotype has more than one count but fewer than ten. This chain uses TRBV28 with TRBJ2-7; 8 nucleotides align to TRBD1. This CDR3 is built from 15 residues. Germline trimming cut 4 bases from V and 2 bases from J; bases unmatched to any gene: 7. CDR1 MDHEN and CDR2 SYDVKM come from the germline V gene. DNA for the CDR3: TGTGCCAGCAGTTCAATGGGACAGGCGACCTACGAGCAGTACTTC. Protein: CASSSMGQATYEQYF.

CDR3 sequence reads: CATKTGEQPQHF. DNA of the CDR3: TGTGCCACCAAGACAGGGGAACAGCCCCAGCATTTT. The rearrangement links TRBV10-3 to TRBJ1-5; TRBD1 matches at 8 bases. The germline V gene encodes CDR1 ENHRY and CDR2 SYGVKD. This CDR3 contains 12 residues. The V segment lost 10 bases and the J segment 7 bases; nucleotides outside the gene matches: 6.

This clonotype was counted between two and nine times. The V gene is TRBV29-1, the J gene TRBJ2-7; D is undetermined. Germline CDR1 SQVTM, CDR2 ANQGSEA. The CDR3 extends over 14 amino acids. Deletions cut 6 bases from V and 0 bases from J, with 15 bases between. This chain's CDR3 is CSVRSGPRSYEQYF. CDR3 DNA: TGCAGCGTCAGATCCGGGCCCCGCTCCTACGAGCAGTACTTC.

The J gene is TRBJ2-5, the V gene TRBV27, with 8 bases matching TRBD2. The assigned J gene may be wrong: the sequence end matches TRBJ2-7 better. Germline assignment: CDR1 MNHEY and CDR2 SMNVEV (reference sequence). The CDR3 loop spans 14 amino acids. CDR3 in DNA: TGTGCCAGCAGTTTTCGGGAGGGGGTTAGCGAGCAGTACTTC. Protein sequence: CASSFREGVSEQYF.

The sample holds one count of this clonotype. The rearrangement joins TRBV20-1 to TRBJ2-7, with D perhaps TRBD2 (6 bases). The CDR3 is 13 residues long. CDR1 is DFQATT, CDR2 SNEGSKA, per germline (reference sequence). Trimming took 3 bases from V and 3 from J, leaving 12 bases between them. DNA for the CDR3: TGCAGTGCTAGGGAACCGCGGGGCTACGAGCAGTACTTC. It codes for CSAREPRGYEQYF.

The J gene is TRBJ1-2, the V gene TRBV29-1; no clear D gene. The CDR3 is 13 residues long. CDR1 and CDR2 from the germline V gene are SQVTM and ANQGSEA. The germline V and J ends were trimmed by 3 bases and 4 bases, with 12 bases remaining between them. CDR3 DNA: TGCAGCGTTGAGCTTCCGGGGTTCTATGGCTACACCTTC. It encodes CSVELPGFYGYTF.